This entry features one T cell receptor beta chain sequence. What this receptor recognizes is not known. The sample holds no much larger clone one base away, and base qualities are not on file. This specimen comes from a study of T cell responses to AZD1222 COVID-19 vaccine (TCRdb year 2021). With respect to the entire study: Because spike-specific TCR depth and breadth did not differ between the two schedules, AZD1222 recipients who got a second dose at roughly 4 weeks were pooled with those who got a second dose at roughly 12 weeks. TCR sequencing was performed for about 250 trial participants, of whom some 200 were given two doses of AZD1222 and some 26 were given two doses of MenACWY control vaccine. Trial participants were enrolled into age subgroups of 18-55, 56-69 and 70-plus years, which contained 148, 28 and 57 TCR-sequenced participants, respectively. Summary of the overall study and its limitations: Because no day 14 peak-response samples were available, repertoires were characterized only after the peak T cell response. Only six AZD1222 recipients were SARS-CoV-2 seropositive at baseline, limiting conclusions about previously exposed vaccinees. After two AZD1222 doses, spike-specific TCR breadth and depth were significantly higher than at day 0 and than in MenACWY recipients. Participants were mostly white British and included more females than males, and it was suggested by the authors that clonal diversity may have been underestimated. The 56-69-year group was small, and its depth increase did not reach significance, likely because of low power. The vaccine-associated CD4 TCRs covered the entire spike protein, and the dominant responses fell in regions 160-218 and 743-854. Reportedly, almost half of the unique spike-specific TCRs recognized epitopes lying outside the regions that are mutated in the B.1.351 and B.1.1.7 variants.

V is pared back by 5 bases and J by 7 bases, with 21 bases lying between the germline termini. The CDR3 runs 15 amino acids, cysteine and phenylalanine included. The read is trimmed to its CDR3 DNA, 45 bases read in frame from base 1. The germline V gene encodes CDR1 PRHDT and CDR2 FYEKMQ (reference sequence). The time point label corresponds to: baseline before first vaccination. Vaccinee samples were obtained from the UK trials COV001 and COV002, which included a single-blind randomized controlled phase 2/3 trial of AZD1222 (ChAdOx1 nCoV-19) in healthy adults. For TCRbeta chain sequencing, PBMC samples from trial participants were taken at day 0 and at day 28 after the second dose. The CDR3 regions of human TCRbeta chains were subjected to immunosequencing. In the original analysis: Repertoire TCRs were checked for matches against a reference library of SARS-CoV-2-specific TCRs that had been generated using the MIRA antigen-specificity platform. Breadth was defined as the fraction of unique TCRs that were SARS-CoV-2-associated, and depth was defined as the fraction of total T cells that were SARS-CoV-2-associated. Using the MIRA data, each spike-specific TCR was mapped to the spike region that the TCR reacts to and placed in a CD4 or CD8 class. Log10-transformed breadth and depth values were compared by one-way ANOVA with Sidak's multiple comparisons tests. As stored in TCRdb, this immuneACCESS dataset retains in-frame rearrangements with V and J assigned. A fraction of the clones does not appear; measured against another copy, unresolved V genes explain less than half of the discrepancy, and the remainder lacks a known reason. D and trimming were read from the DNA, whereas the V and J calls and clone size are those reported in that table. For this sample the table gives 200,000 or so clones, of which 90% to 95% were detected only once. The top ten hold over 7.5% of the sample.

The sample here was peripheral blood, taken on day 0 of AZD1222 vaccination. The receptor's source is an adult in good health. The rearrangement joined TRBV13 to TRBJ2-7, with the D segment possibly TRBD1 or TRBD2, each aligning over 5 bases. In nucleotide form, the sequence is TGTGCCAGCAGCAGACCCGGGACCCAGATCCGGGAGCAGTACTTC. This sequence encodes CASSRPGTQIREQYF.